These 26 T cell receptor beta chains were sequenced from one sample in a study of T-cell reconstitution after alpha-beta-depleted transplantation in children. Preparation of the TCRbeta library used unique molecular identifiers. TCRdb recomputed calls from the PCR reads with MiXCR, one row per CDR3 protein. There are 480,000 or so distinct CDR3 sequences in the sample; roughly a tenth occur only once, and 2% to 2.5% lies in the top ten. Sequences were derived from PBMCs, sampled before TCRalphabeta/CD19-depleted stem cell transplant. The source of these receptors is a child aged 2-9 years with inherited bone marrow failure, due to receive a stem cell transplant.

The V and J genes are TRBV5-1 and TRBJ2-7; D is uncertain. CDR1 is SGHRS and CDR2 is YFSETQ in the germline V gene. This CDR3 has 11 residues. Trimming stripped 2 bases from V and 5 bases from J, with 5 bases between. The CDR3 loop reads CASSFYHEQYF. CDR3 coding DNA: TGCGCCAGCAGCTTCTACCACGAGCAGTACTTC.

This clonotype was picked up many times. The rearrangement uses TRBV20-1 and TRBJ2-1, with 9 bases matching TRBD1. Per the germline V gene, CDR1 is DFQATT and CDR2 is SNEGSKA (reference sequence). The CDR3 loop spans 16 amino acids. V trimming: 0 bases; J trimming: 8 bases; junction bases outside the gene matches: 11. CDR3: CSARDLVEDRGYEQFF. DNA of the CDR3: TGCAGTGCTAGAGATCTTGTAGAGGACAGGGGCTATGAGCAGTTCTTC.

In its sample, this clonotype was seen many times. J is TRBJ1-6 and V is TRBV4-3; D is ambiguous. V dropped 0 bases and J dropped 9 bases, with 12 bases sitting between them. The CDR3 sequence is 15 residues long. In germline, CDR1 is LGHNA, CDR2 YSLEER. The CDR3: CASSQDYGVVSPLHF. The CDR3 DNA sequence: TGCGCCAGCAGCCAAGATTATGGGGTGGTTTCACCCCTCCACTTT.

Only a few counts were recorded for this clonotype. The CDR3 DNA reads as TGTGCCAGCAGCTTAAACAGAATTAGCGGCAGTCGAGCTGGCACAGATACGCAGTATTTT. Its protein is CASSLNRISGSRAGTDTQYF. The chain links TRBV7-8 to TRBJ2-3; a weak D match, TRBD2 (6 bases). V shed 2 bases and J shed 1 base, with 25 bases lying between them. This CDR3 spans 20 amino acids. Germline V CDR1 and CDR2: SGHVS, FQNEAQ. Full variable domain (missing parts from reference TRBV7-8 and TRBJ2-3): GAGVSQSPRYKVAKRGQDVALRCDPISGHVSLFWYQQALGQGPEFLTYFQNEAQLDKSGLPSDRFFAERPEGSVSTLKIQRTQQEDSAVYLCASSLNRISGSRAGTDTQYFGPGTRLTVL.

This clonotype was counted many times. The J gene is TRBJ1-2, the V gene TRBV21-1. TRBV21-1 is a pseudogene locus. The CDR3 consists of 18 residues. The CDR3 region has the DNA TGTGCCAGCAGCAAAACGACAGCCGGAAAAGCGATCAGCTATGGCTACACCTTC. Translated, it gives CASSKTTAGKAISYGYTF.

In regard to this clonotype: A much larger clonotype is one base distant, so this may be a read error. The DNA of the CDR3 is TGTCCCAGCAGCCAGACAGAGACCCTGTACCAAGAGACCCAGTACTTC. Translated, it gives CPSSQTETLYQETQYF. The gene calls are TRBV27 and TRBJ2-5; D might be TRBD1 (5 bases). Germline loops: CDR1 MNHEY, CDR2 SMNVEV (reference sequence). The CDR3 runs 16 residues.

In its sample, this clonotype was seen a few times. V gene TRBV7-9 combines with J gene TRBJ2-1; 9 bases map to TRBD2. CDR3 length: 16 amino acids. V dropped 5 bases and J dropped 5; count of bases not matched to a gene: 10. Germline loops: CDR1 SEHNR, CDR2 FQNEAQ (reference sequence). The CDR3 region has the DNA TGTGCCAGCAGCATTCTTAGCGGGAGTCGCCACAATGAGCAGTTCTTC. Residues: CASSILSGSRHNEQFF.

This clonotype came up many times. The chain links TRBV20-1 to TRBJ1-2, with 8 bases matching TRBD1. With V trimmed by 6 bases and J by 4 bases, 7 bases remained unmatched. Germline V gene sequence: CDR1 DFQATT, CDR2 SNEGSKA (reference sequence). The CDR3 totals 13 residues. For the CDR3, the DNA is TGCAGTGCCGGGACAGGAGTTGGCTATGGCTACACCTTC. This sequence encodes CSAGTGVGYGYTF.

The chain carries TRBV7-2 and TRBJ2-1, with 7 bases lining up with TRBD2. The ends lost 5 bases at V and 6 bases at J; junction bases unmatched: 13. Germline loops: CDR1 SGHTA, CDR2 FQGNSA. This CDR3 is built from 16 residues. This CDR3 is CASSPRTRPISNEQFF. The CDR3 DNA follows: TGTGCCAGCAGCCCGAGGACTAGGCCGATCTCCAATGAGCAGTTCTTC.

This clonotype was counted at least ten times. The CDR3 loop reads CASSQDLGLAGGPSTGELFF. The CDR3 DNA sequence: TGTGCCAGCAGCCAAGATTTGGGACTAGCGGGAGGGCCTAGCACCGGGGAGCTGTTTTTT. This chain uses TRBV3-1 with TRBJ2-2; 16 bases map to TRBD2. The CDR3 is made up of 20 amino acids. The germline gives CDR1 LGHDT, CDR2 YNNKEL (reference sequence). V shed 0 bases, J shed 4 bases, and the junction held 8 bases outside the gene matches.

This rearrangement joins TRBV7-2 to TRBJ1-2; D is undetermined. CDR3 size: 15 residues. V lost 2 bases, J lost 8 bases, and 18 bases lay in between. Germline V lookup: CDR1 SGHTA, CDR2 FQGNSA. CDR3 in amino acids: CASSLISGGRNGYTF. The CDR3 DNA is TGTGCCAGCAGCTTAATCTCGGGTGGAAGAAACGGCTACACCTTC.

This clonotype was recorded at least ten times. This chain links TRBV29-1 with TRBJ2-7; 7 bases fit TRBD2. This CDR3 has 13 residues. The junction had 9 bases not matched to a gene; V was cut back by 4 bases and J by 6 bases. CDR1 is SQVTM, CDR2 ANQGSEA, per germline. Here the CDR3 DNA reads TGCAGCGTTGTGTACGGCGGGAGATCCGAGCAGTACTTC. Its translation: CSVVYGGRSEQYF.

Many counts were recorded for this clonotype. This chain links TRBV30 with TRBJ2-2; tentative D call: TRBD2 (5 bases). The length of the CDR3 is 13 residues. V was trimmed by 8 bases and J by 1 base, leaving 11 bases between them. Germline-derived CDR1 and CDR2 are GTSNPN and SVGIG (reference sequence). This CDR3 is CAVSSGNTGELFF. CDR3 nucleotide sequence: TGTGCCGTGTCCAGCGGGAACACCGGGGAGCTGTTTTTT. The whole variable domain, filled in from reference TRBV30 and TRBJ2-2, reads SQTIHQWPATLVQPVGSPLSLECTVEGTSNPNLYWYRQAAGRGLQLLFYSVGIGQISSEVPQNLSASRPQDRQFILSSKKLLLSDSGFYLCAVSSGNTGELFFGEGSRLTVL.

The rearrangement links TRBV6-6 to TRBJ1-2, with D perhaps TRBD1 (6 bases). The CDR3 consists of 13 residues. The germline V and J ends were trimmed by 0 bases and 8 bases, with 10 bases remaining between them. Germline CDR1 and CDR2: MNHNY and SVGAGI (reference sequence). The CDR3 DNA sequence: TGTGCCAGCAGTTACTCGCCAGGGGAAGGCTACACCTTC. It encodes CASSYSPGEGYTF.

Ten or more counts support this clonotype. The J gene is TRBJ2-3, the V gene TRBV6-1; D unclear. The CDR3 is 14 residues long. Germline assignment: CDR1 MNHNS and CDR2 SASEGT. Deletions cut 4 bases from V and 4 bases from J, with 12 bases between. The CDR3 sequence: CASSAGGSADTQYF. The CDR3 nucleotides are TGTGCCAGCAGTGCAGGCGGATCCGCAGATACGCAGTATTTT.

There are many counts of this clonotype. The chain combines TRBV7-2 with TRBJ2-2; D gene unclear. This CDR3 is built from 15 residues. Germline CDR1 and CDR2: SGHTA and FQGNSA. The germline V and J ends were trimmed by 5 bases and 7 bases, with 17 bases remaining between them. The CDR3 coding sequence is TGTGCCAGCAGCCCTCGCAGGTCCCGAATCGGGGAGCTGTTTTTT. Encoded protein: CASSPRRSRIGELFF. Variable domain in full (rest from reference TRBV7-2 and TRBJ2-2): GAGVSQSPSNKVTEKGKDVELRCDPISGHTALYWYRQSLGQGLEFLIYFQGNSAPDKSGLPSDRFSAERTGGSVSTLTIQRTQQEDSAVYLCASSPRRSRIGELFFGEGSRLTVL.

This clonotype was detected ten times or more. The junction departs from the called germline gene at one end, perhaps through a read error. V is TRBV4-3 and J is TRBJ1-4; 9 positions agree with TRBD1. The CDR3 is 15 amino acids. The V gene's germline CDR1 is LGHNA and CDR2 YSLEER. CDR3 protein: CASSQAGQGNEKLFF. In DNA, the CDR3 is TGCGCCAGCAGCCAAGCCGGACAGGGGAATGAGAAACTGTTTTTT.

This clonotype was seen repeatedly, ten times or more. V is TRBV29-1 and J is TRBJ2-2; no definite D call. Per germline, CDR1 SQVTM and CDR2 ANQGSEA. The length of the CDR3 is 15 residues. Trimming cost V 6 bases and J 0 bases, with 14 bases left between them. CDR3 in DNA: TGCAGCGTCCAACCACTAAATGCGAACACCGGGGAGCTGTTTTTT. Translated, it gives CSVQPLNANTGELFF.

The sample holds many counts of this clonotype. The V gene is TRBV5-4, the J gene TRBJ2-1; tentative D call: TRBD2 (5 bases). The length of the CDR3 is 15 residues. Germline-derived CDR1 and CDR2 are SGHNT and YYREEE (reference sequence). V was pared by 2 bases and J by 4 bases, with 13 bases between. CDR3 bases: TGTGCCAGCAGCTTCGGGGTAGCCTCTTACAATGAGCAGTTCTTC. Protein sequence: CASSFGVASYNEQFF.

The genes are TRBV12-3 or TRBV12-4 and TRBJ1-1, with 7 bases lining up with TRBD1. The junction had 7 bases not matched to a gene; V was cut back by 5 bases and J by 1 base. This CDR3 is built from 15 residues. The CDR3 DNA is TGTGCCAGCAGTCGACAGGGCGCAACGAACACTGAAGCTTTCTTT. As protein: CASSRQGATNTEAFF.

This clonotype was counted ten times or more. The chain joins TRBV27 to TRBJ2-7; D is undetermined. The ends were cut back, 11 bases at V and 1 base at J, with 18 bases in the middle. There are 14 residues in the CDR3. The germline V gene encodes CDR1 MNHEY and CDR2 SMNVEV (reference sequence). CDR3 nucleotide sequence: TGTGCCCGTCTATGGGCTCTTCTTTCCTACGAGCAGTACTTC. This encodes CARLWALLSYEQYF.

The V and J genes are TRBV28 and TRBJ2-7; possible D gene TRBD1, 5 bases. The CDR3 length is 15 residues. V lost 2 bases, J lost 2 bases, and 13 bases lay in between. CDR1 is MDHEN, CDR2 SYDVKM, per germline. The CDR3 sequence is CASSLPPLGAYEQYF. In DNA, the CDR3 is TGTGCCAGCAGTTTACCCCCCCTAGGGGCCTACGAGCAGTACTTC.

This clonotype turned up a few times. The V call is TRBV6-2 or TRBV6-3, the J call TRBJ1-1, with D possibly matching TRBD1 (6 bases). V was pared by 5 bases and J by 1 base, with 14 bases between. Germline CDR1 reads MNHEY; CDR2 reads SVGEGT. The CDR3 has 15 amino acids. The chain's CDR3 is CASSRRTDGNTEAFF. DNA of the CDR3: TGTGCCAGCAGTCGTCGGACAGATGGGAACACTGAAGCTTTCTTT.

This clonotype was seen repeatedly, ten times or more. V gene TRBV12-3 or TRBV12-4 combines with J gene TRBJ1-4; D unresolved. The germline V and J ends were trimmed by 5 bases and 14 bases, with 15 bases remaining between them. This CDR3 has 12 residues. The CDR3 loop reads CASSQTSYTLFF. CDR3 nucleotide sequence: TGTGCCAGCAGTCAAACTTCCTATACGCTGTTTTTT.

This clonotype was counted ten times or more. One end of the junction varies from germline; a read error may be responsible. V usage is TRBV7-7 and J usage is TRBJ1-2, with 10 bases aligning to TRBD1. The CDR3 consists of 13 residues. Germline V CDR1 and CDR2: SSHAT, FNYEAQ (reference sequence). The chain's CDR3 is CASSLSGQGPFTF. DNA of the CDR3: TGTGCTAGCAGCTTATCGGGACAGGGGCCCTTCACCTTC.

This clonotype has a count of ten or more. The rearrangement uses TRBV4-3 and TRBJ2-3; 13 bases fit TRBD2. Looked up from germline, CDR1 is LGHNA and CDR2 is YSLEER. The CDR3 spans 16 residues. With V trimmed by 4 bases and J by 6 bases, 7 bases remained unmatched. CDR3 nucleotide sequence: TGCGCCAGCAGCCGAAGGACTAGCGGGAGCTCCGATACGCAGTATTTT. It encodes CASSRRTSGSSDTQYF.